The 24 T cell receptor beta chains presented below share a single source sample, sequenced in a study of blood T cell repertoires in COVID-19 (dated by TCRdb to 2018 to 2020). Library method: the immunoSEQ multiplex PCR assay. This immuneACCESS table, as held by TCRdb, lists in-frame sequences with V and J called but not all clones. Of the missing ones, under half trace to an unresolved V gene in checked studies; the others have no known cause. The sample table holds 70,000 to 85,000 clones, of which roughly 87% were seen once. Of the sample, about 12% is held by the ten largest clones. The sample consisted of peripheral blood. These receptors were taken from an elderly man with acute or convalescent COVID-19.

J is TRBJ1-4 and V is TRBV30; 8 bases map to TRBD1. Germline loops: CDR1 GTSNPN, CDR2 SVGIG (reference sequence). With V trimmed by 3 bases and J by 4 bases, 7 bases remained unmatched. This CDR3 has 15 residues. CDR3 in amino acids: CAWRPRDRFNEKLFF. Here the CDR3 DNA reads TGTGCCTGGAGGCCTCGGGACAGGTTTAATGAAAAACTGTTTTTT.

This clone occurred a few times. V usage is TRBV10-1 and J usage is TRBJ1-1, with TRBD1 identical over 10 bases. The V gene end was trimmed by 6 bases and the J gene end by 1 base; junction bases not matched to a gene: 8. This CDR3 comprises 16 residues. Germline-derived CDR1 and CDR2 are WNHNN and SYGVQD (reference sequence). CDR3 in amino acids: CASSRDRGPPNTEAFF. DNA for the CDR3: TGCGCCAGCAGCCGGGACAGGGGCCCCCCGAACACTGAAGCTTTCTTT.

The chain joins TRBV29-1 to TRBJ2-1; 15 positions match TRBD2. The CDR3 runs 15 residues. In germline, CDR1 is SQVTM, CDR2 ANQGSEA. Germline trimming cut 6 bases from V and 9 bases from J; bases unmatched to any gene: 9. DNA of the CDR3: TGCAGCGTGGAATCGGGACTAGCGGGGGGTCTTGAGCAGTTCTTC. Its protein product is CSVESGLAGGLEQFF.

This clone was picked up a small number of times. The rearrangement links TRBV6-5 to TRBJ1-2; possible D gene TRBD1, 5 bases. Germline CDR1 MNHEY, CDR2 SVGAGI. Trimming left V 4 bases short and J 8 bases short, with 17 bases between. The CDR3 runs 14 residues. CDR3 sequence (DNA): TGTGCCAGCAGTTCAAACCAGGGTAGCGGAGGCTACACCTTC. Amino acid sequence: CASSSNQGSGGYTF.

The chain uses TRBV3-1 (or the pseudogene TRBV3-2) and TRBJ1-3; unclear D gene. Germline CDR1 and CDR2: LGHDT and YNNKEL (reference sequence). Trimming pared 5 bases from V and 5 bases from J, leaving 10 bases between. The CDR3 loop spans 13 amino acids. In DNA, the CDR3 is TGTGCCAGCAGCGCCGGAGCTAGAAACACCATATATTTT. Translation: CASSAGARNTIYF.

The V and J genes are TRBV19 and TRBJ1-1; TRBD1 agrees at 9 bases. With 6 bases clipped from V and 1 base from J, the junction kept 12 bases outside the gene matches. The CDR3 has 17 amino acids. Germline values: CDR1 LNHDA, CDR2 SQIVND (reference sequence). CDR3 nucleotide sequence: TGTGCCAGTAGGGACTTTGGGACAGGGAAGGGGAACACTGAAGCTTTCTTT. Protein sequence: CASRDFGTGKGNTEAFF.

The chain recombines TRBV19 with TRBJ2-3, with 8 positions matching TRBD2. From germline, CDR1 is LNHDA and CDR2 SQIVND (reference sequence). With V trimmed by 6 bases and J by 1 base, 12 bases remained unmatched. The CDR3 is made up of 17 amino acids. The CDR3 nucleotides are TGTGCCAGTAGCTCCACCAGAGCGGGGGACCGCACAGATACGCAGTATTTT. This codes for CASSSTRAGDRTDTQYF.

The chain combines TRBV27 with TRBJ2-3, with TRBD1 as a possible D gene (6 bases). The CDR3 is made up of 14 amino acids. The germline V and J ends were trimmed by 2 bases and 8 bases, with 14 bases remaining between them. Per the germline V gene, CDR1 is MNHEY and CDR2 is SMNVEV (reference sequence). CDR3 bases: TGTGCCAGCAGTTTAGGCGCAGGGGCGGGTACGCAGTATTTT. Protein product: CASSLGAGAGTQYF.

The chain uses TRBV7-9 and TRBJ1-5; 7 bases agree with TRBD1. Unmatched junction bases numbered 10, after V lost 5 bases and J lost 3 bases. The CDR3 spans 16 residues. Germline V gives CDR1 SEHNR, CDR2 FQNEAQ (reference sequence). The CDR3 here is CASSQGTAHVNQPQHF. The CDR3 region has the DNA TGTGCCAGCAGCCAAGGGACAGCACACGTCAATCAGCCCCAGCATTTT.

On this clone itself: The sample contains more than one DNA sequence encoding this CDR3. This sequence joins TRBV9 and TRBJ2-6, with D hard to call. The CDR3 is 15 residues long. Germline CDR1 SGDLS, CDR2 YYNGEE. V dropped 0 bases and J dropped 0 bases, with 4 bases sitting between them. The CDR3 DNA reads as TGTGCCAGCAGCGTAGACAGCTCTGGGGCCAACGTCCTGACTTTC. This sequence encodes CASSVDSSGANVLTF.

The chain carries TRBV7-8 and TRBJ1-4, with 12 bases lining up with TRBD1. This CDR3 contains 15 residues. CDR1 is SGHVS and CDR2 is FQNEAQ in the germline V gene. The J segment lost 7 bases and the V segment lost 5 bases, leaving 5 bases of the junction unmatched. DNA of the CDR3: TGTGCCAGCAGCACCGGGACAGGGGGCGTTGAAAAACTGTTTTTT. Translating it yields CASSTGTGGVEKLFF. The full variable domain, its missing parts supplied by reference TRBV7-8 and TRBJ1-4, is GAGVSQSPRYKVAKRGQDVALRCDPISGHVSLFWYQQALGQGPEFLTYFQNEAQLDKSGLPSDRFFAERPEGSVSTLKIQRTQQEDSAVYLCASSTGTGGVEKLFFGSGTQLSVL.

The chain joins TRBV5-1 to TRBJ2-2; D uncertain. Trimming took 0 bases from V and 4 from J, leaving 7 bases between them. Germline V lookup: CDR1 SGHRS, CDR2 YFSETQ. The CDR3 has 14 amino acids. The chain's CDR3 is CASSLVSGTGELFF. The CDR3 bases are TGCGCCAGCAGCTTGGTTTCCGGCACCGGGGAGCTGTTTTTT. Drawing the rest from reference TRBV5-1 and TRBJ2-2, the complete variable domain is KAGVTQTPRYLIKTRGQQVTLSCSPISGHRSVSWYQQTPGQGLQFLFEYFSETQRNKGNFPGRFSGRQFSNSRSEMNVSTLELGDSALYLCASSLVSGTGELFFGEGSRLTVL.

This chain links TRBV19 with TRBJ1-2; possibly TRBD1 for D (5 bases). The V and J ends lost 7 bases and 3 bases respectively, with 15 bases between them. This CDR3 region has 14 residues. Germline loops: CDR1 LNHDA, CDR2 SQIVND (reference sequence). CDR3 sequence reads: CASKSLDRDYGYTF. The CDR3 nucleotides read TGTGCCAGTAAAAGCCTCGACAGAGACTATGGCTACACCTTC. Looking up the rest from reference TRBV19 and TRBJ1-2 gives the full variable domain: DGGITQSPKYLFRKEGQNVTLSCEQNLNHDAMYWYRQDPGQGLRLIYYSQIVNDFQKGDIAEGYSVSREKKESFPLTVTSAQKNPTAFYLCASKSLDRDYGYTFGSGTRLTVV.

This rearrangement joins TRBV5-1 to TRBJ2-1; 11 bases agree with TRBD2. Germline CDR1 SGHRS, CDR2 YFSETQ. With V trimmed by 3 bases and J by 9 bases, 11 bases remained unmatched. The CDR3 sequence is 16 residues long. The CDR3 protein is CASSSTSGGVVSEQFF. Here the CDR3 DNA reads TGCGCCAGCAGCTCTACTAGCGGGGGCGTTGTAAGTGAGCAGTTCTTC.

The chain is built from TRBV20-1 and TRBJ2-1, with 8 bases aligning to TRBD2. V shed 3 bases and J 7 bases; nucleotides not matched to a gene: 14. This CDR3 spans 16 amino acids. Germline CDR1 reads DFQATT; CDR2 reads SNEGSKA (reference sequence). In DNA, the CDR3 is TGCAGTGCTAGTTGGGGCATAGCGGGGATTGGGAATGAGCAGTTCTTC. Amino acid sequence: CSASWGIAGIGNEQFF.

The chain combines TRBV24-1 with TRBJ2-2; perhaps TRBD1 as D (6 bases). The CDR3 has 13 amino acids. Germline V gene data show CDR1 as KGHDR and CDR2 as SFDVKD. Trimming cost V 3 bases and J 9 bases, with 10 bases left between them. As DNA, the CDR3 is TGTGCCACCAGTGATGAACAGGGCCGGGAGCTGTTTTTT. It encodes CATSDEQGRELFF.

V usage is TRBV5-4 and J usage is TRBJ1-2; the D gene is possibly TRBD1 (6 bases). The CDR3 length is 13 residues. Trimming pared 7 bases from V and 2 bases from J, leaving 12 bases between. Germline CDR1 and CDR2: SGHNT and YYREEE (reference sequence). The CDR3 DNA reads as TGTGCCAGCGAGAGGGACAAGAACTATGGCTACACCTTC. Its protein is CASERDKNYGYTF.

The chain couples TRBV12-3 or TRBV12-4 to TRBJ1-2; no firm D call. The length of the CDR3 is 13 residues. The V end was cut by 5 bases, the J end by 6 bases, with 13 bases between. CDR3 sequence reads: CASSRLDFNGYTF. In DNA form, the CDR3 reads TGTGCCAGCAGTCGATTAGACTTCAATGGCTACACCTTC.

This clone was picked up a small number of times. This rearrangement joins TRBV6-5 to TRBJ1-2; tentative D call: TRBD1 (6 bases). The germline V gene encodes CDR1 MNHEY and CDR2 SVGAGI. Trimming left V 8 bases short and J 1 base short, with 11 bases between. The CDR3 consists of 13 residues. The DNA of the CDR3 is TGTGCCAGCCAAGAAGGGGGTAACTATGGCTACACCTTC. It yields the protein CASQEGGNYGYTF.

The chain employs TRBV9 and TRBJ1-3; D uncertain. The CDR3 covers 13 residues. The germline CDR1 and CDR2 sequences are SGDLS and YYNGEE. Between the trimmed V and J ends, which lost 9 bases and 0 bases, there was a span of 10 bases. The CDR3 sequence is CAKQEPSGNTIYF. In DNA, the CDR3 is TGTGCCAAGCAGGAACCCTCTGGAAACACCATATATTTT.

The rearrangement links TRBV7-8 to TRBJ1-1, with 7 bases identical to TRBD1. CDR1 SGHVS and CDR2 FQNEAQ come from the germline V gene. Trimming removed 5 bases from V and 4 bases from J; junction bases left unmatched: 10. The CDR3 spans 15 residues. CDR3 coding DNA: TGTGCCAGCAGCGCCACAGGGGTGGGGGGCACTGAAGCTTTCTTT. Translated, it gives CASSATGVGGTEAFF.

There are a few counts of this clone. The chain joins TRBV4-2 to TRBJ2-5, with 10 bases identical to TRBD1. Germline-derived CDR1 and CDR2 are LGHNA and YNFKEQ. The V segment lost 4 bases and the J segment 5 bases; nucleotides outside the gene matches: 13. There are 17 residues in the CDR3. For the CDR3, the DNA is TGTGCCAGCAGCCCTGTTCTCAGACAGGGGGCAATGGAGACCCAGTACTTC. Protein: CASSPVLRQGAMETQYF.

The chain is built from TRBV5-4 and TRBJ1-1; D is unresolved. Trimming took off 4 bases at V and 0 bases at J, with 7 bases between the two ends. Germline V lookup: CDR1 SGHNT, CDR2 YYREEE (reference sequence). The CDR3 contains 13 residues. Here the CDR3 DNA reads TGTGCCAGCAGCCCCGTTATGAACACTGAAGCTTTCTTT. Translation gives CASSPVMNTEAFF.

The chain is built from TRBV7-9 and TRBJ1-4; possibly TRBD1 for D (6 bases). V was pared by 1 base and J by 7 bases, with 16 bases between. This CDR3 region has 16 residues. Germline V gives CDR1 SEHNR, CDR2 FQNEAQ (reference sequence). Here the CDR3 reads CASSLGFRGRSEKLFF. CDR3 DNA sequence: TGTGCCAGCAGCTTAGGATTCAGGGGCCGGAGTGAAAAACTGTTTTTT.